Sequencing of this T cell receptor beta chain was carried out in a study of blood T cells in healthy people across ages. There are a few counts of this clonotype. The antigen is not known. General study findings and limits: From one million sequenced T cells, diversity estimates were lower bounds.

A sample-barcoded 5' primer and a J-beta primer mix were used in a second PCR of roughly 7 to 12 cycles. TCRdb reanalysed the 5' RACE reads using MiXCR and keeps one entry per CDR3 protein. The table has roughly 500,000 distinct CDR3 sequences, 25% to 30% seen once. The CDR3 is made up of 15 amino acids. Germline CDR1 reads MNHEY; CDR2 reads SVGEGT. V shed 6 bases and J shed 0 bases, with 15 bases lying between them. The chain employs TRBV6-2 or TRBV6-3 and TRBJ2-7; D is perhaps TRBD1 (6 bases). The sequenced material came from blood. The sequence was obtained from a woman in her seventies in good health. The CDR3 is CASRKDGQSSYEQYF. The CDR3 nucleotides are TGTGCCAGCAGAAAAGACGGACAGTCCTCCTACGAGCAGTACTTC.